The rows below give T cell receptor beta chains drawn from one sample of a study of CD8 T cells in ankylosing spondylitis. TCRdb independently ran MiXCR on the 5' RACE reads; one entry per CDR3 protein. The sample records 700,000 or so distinct CDR3 sequences, 15% to 20% being singletons. The sequenced material came from blood, either unsorted or a sorted T cell fraction (not recorded which). The receptors stem from a male donor with ankylosing spondylitis. Each CDR3 is given with its conserved first and last residue. D genes are given only for firm matches. Rows may omit the clone size; those that give it use once, few, many or a size class.

D gene,clone size,V gene,J gene,CDR3 protein,CDR3 DNA
TRBD1,few,TRBV7-9,TRBJ1-2,CASSSPTGAFRGYTF,TGTGCCAGCAGCTCTCCGACAGGGGCGTTTCGGGGCTACACCTTC
.,.,TRBV15,TRBJ1-1,CATSRVFLPGESLDRNTEAFF,TGTGCCACCAGCAGAGTCTTTCTGCCAGGGGAAAGTTTAGATAGGAACACTGAAGCTTTCTTT
.,.,TRBV5-1,TRBJ1-2,CASSPDPLGNYGYTF,TGCGCCAGCAGCCCGGACCCTCTGGGGAACTATGGCTACACCTTC
TRBD1,.,TRBV7-2,TRBJ2-1,CASTPGDRGYNEQFF,TGTGCCAGCACCCCCGGGGACAGGGGTTACAATGAGCAGTTCTTC
.,few,TRBV11-2,TRBJ2-6,CASSLVGGATGANVLTF,TGTGCCAGCAGCTTAGTAGGAGGGGCGACTGGGGCCAACGTCCTGACTTTC
.,few,TRBV4-3,TRBJ1-3,CASSLELVSGNTIYF,TGCGCCAGCAGCCTGGAGTTGGTCTCTGGAAACACCATATATTTT
.,few,TRBV5-1,TRBJ1-1,CASSRNRVNTEAFF,TGCGCCAGCAGCCGCAATCGGGTTAACACTGAAGCTTTCTTT
.,few,TRBV6-5,TRBJ1-1,CASSYVGGLGTEAFF,TGTGCCAGCAGTTACGTCGGGGGATTAGGCACTGAAGCTTTCTTT
.,.,TRBV20-1,TRBJ2-7,CSASSGAHSYEQYF,TGCAGTGCTAGTTCGGGAGCCCACTCCTACGAGCAGTACTTC
.,few,TRBV18,TRBJ1-2,CASSPPQGSNYGYTF,TGTGCCAGCTCACCACCTCAGGGGTCTAACTATGGCTACACCTTC
TRBD1,.,TRBV7-9,TRBJ2-7,CASSPGQAGSYEQYF,TGTGCCAGCAGCCCCGGACAGGCGGGCTCCTACGAGCAGTACTTC
.,.,TRBV27,TRBJ1-3,CASQGGSSGNTIYF,TGTGCCAGCCAAGGTGGGAGCTCTGGAAACACCATATATTTT
.,few,TRBV7-9,TRBJ2-2,CASSSWIVANTGELFF,TGTGCCAGCAGCTCATGGATAGTGGCGAACACCGGGGAGCTGTTTTTT
.,.,TRBV24-1,TRBJ2-5,CATSPGEETQYF,TGTGCCACCAGCCCAGGTGAAGAGACCCAGTACTTC
TRBD2,.,TRBV29-1,TRBJ2-3,CSVPPGGEDTQYF,TGCAGCGTACCCCCCGGGGGGGAAGATACGCAGTATTTT
TRBD2,.,TRBV11-1,TRBJ2-5,CASSYTLGLAGDTQETQYF,TGTGCCAGCAGCTACACCTTGGGACTAGCGGGGGATACACAAGAGACCCAGTACTTC
.,few,TRBV19,TRBJ1-5,CASLGGGWAGDSNQPQHF,TGTGCCAGTCTCGGCGGCGGTTGGGCAGGGGATAGCAATCAGCCCCAGCATTTT
.,few,TRBV4-2,TRBJ2-5,CASSQSGVGEETQYF,TGTGCCAGCAGCCAATCAGGGGTAGGGGAAGAGACCCAGTACTTC
.,.,TRBV20-1,TRBJ2-1,CSAKGPGGEQFF,TGCAGTGCTAAGGGACCCGGGGGTGAGCAGTTCTTC
TRBD2,few,TRBV20-1,TRBJ2-2,CSASFQGGKNTGELFF,TGCAGTGCTAGCTTCCAGGGAGGGAAAAACACCGGGGAGCTGTTTTTT
TRBD1,.,TRBV6-4,TRBJ1-3,CASTPPTGRLGNTIYF,TGTGCCAGCACTCCCCCGACAGGGAGGCTTGGAAACACCATATATTTT
.,few,TRBV6-1,TRBJ2-1,CASSEYSWNEQFF,TGTGCCAGCAGTGAATATAGTTGGAATGAGCAGTTCTTC
TRBD1,few,TRBV4-1,TRBJ1-2,CASSRGTGSDGGYTF,TGCGCCAGCAGCCGAGGGACAGGGTCGGACGGGGGCTACACCTTC
TRBD2,few,TRBV20-1,TRBJ2-5,CSATRLAGDQETQYF,TGCAGTGCGACCAGACTAGCGGGAGACCAAGAGACCCAGTACTTC
TRBD1,.,TRBV18,TRBJ2-6,CASSHTGESGANVLTF,TGTGCCAGCTCGCATACAGGGGAATCTGGGGCCAACGTCCTGACTTTC
.,.,TRBV4-2,TRBJ1-1,CASSQDTLVTEAFF,TGTGCCAGCAGCCAAGATACGCTGGTGACTGAAGCTTTCTTT
TRBD2,few,TRBV7-8,TRBJ2-7,CASSHTSGDSYEQYF,TGTGCCAGCAGCCACACTAGCGGGGACTCCTACGAGCAGTACTTC
.,.,TRBV5-1,TRBJ2-6,CASSSDRRSGANVLTF,TGCGCCAGCAGCTCGGACAGACGCTCTGGGGCCAACGTCCTGACTTTC